This T cell receptor beta chain was captured in a study of identical twins. TCRdb analysed the 5' RACE reads with MiXCR anew, one entry per CDR3 protein. The table shows approximately 490,000 distinct CDR3 sequences, with about 20% occurring only once. There are a few counts of this clonotype. These sequences were also reported in another study, on yellow fever vaccine responses in identical twins. That study adds: Twins reportedly appeared to share part of their vaccine T cell response while keeping part individual.

The sequence derives from a woman between 18 and 29 years old in good health. Sequenced sample: CD4+ T cells sorted from blood.

CDR3 sequence reads: CASSDDRGNQPQHF. CDR3 DNA: TGTGCCAGCAGTGACGACAGGGGAAATCAGCCCCAGCATTTT. The V gene is TRBV2, the J gene TRBJ1-5; 8 bases agree with TRBD1. J lost 4 bases, V lost 3 bases, and 2 bases had no gene match. The CDR3 consists of 14 residues. CDR1 SNHLY and CDR2 FYNNEI come from the germline V gene.